The entry below gives a single TCR beta chain sequence along with its context. Its antigen target is currently unknown. No per-base quality is available; no much larger clone lies one base away. The CDR3 regions of human TCRbeta chains were analyzed by immunosequencing. The paper's processing steps were these. TCRs in the repertoires were matched against a reference library of SARS-CoV-2-specific TCRs that had been generated with the MIRA antigen-specificity platform. Breadth was defined as the fraction of unique TCRs that were SARS-CoV-2-associated, and depth was defined as the fraction of total T cells that were SARS-CoV-2-associated. Each spike-specific TCR was assigned to its reactive spike region and to a CD4 or CD8 class using the MIRA data. Log10-transformed breadth and depth values were compared by one-way ANOVA with Sidak's multiple comparisons tests. What TCRdb holds here is the immuneACCESS table cut down to in-frame rearrangements. Part of the clones is not present; checked against another copy, under half of the missing clones reflect an unresolved V gene, and the others are unexplained. That table supplies the V and J calls and clone size; D and trimming were determined from the DNA. The sample contains 120,000 or so clones, 80% to 90% of them found a single time. The top ten clonotypes cover roughly a quarter of the sample.

The data are from a study of T cell responses to AZD1222 COVID-19 vaccine (dated by TCRdb to the early 2020s). In the study overall: A total of about 240 trial participants underwent TCR sequencing, of whom approximately 210 received two doses of AZD1222 and 26 received two doses of the MenACWY control vaccine. Enrollment into the trials was organized by age into subgroups of 18-55, 56-69 and 70-plus years, and those subgroups contained roughly 150, 30 and 60 TCR-sequenced participants, respectively.

Results the study describes overall, beyond this receptor: Spike-specific TCR breadth and depth rose significantly after two AZD1222 doses compared with day 0 and with MenACWY recipients. Because no day 14 peak-response samples were available, the repertoires could be characterized only after the peak T cell response. Participants were mostly white British, with more females than males. The authors suggested clonal diversity may have been underestimated. Conclusions about previously exposed vaccinees were limited because only a handful of AZD1222 recipients were SARS-CoV-2 seropositive at baseline. CD4 TCRs associated with the vaccine covered the entire spike protein, and the dominant responses were in regions 160-218 and 743-854. Reportedly, almost half of the unique spike-specific TCRs recognized epitopes lying outside the regions that are mutated in the B.1.351 and B.1.1.7 variants. The 56-69-year group was small, and its depth increase did not reach significance, likely because of low power.

The intended sense of this specimen's time point label: about 28 days (+/-7) after the second vaccine dose. AZD1222 recipients given second doses at about 4 weeks or at about 12 weeks were pooled, since spike-specific TCR depth and breadth were not found to differ between the two schedules. Samples from vaccinated people were obtained from the UK trials COV001 and COV002, which included a single-blind randomized controlled phase 2/3 trial of AZD1222 (ChAdOx1 nCoV-19) in healthy adults. Trial participant PBMC samples were collected at day 0 and day 28 after the second dose for TCRbeta chain sequencing. The specimen was peripheral blood, collected 28 days after the second AZD1222 dose. The source of this sequence is an adult who received the AZD1222 COVID-19 vaccine.

At the DNA level, the sequence is TGTGCCATTAAGGGGTCAGCCTCCGGGAACACTGAAGCTTTCTTT. Its product reads: CAIKGSASGNTEAFF. The rearrangement combines TRBV19 with TRBJ1-1; perhaps TRBD1 is the D gene, with 5 bases matching. V is clipped by 10 bases and J by 1 base, and the sequence between their germline boundaries is 19 bases long. CDR1 and CDR2 are drawn from the germline V gene (reference sequence): LNHDA, SQIVND. From its cysteine to its phenylalanine, the CDR3 spans 15 amino acids. Left in the record is the CDR3 DNA by itself, 45 bases read in frame from the first base. The variable domain in full, with residues beyond the CDR3 obtained from the reference TRBV19 and TRBJ1-1 genes, is DGGITQSPKYLFRKEGQNVTLSCEQNLNHDAMYWYRQDPGQGLRLIYYSQIVNDFQKGDIAEGYSVSREKKESFPLTVTSAQKNPTAFYLCAIKGSASGNTEAFFGQGTRLTVV.